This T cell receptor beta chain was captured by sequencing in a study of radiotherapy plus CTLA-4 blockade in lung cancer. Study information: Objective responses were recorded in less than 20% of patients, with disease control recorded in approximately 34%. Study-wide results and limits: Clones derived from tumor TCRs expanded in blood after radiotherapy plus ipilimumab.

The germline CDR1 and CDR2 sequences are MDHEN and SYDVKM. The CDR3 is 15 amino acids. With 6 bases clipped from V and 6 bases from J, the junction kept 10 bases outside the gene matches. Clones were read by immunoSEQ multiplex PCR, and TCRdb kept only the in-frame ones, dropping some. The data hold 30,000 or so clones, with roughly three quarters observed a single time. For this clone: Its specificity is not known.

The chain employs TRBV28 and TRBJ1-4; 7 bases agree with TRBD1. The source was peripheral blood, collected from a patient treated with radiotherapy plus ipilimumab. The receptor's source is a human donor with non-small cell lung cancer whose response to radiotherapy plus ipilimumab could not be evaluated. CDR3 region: CASRQERQGYEKLFF. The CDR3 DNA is TGTGCCAGCAGGCAAGAGAGACAGGGATATGAAAAACTGTTTTTT.